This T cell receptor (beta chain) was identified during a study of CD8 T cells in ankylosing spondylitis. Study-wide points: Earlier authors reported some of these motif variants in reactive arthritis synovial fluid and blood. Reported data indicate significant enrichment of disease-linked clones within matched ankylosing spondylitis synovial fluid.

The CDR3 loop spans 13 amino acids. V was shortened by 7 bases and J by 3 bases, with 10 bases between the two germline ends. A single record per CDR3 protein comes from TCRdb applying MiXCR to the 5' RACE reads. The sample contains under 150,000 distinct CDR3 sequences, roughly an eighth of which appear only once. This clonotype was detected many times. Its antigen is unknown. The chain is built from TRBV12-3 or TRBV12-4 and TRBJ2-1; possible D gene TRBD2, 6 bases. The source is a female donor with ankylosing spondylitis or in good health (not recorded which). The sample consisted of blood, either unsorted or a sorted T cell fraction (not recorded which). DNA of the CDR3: TGTGCCAGCAACCCGGGGGACTACAATGAGCAGTTCTTC. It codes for CASNPGDYNEQFF.